The clone carrying this TCR beta chain has a count of ten or more. The target antigen is unknown. TCRdb itself ran the 5' RACE reads through MiXCR, one entry per CDR3 protein. This table holds roughly 120,000 distinct CDR3 sequences, roughly 6.8% found once. V was trimmed by 1 base and J by 4 bases, leaving 8 bases between them. The CDR3 length is 14 residues. Per germline, CDR1 LGHNA and CDR2 YSLEER. The record originates from a study of T cells after yellow fever vaccination. Study-level results: The study found a weaker secondary response that peaked faster, day 5 versus 15.

This clonotype was sampled from a man aged 18-30 years who received the YFV17D yellow fever vaccine. The sample here was CD4+ T cells sorted from PBMCs, taken more than 40 days after the first yellow fever vaccination. The chain employs TRBV4-3 and TRBJ2-1; D remains ambiguous. This CDR3 reads CASSQVGLYNEQFF. As DNA, the CDR3 is TGCGCCAGCAGCCAAGTTGGCTTGTACAATGAGCAGTTCTTC.